This T cell receptor (beta chain) is drawn from a study of cytomegalovirus exposure and HLA in healthy donors. Findings and caveats of the study: Rare sequences made up most TCRs, while some public TCRs were found in many donors. Later analysis associated a missense DCLRE1C variant with TCR beta V- and J-gene trimming.

As for this clone: Its target is unknown.

Primers included in the PCR were 60 Vbeta and 13 Jbeta primers. Measured with immunoSEQ multiplex PCR; TCRdb has only the in-frame clones, and not every one. The repertoire holds around 130,000 clones, with roughly 80% as singletons. The CDR3 runs to 13 residues. The germline CDR1 and CDR2 sequences are MNHNS and SASEGT. V dropped 6 bases and J dropped 6; count of bases not matched to a gene: 8. V is TRBV6-1 and J is TRBJ2-7, with TRBD1 matching 7 bases. The sequencing sample was made of PBMCs. This TCR was recovered from a boy between 10 and 17 years old in good health and CMV-seronegative. The CDR3 spells CASRPDRALEQYF. CDR3 sequence (DNA): TGTGCCAGCAGACCAGACAGGGCTCTCGAGCAGTACTTC.